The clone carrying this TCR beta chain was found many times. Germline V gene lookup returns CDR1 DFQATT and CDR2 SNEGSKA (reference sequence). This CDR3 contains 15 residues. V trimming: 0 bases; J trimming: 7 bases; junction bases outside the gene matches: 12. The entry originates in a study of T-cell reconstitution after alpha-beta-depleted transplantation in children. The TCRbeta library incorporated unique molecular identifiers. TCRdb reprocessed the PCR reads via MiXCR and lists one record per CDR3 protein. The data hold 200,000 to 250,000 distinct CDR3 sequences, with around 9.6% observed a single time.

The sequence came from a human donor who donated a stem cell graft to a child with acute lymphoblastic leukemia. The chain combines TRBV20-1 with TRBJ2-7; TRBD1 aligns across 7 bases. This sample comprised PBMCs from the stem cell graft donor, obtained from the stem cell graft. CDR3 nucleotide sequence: TGCAGTGCTAGAGATATTTTAGGGGGCGCTTGGGAGCAGTACTTC. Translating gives CSARDILGGAWEQYF.